The following is a TCR beta chain sequence with its context. What it binds is not known. A single base separates this from a much larger clone, so it may be a read error. The sample is drawn from a study of tumor-infiltrating lymphocytes in primary liver carcinoma. Notes on the study in general: Reduced overlap was seen in tumor-adjacent and tumor-blood pairs versus tumor region pairs. Only about 7-25% of top clones were detected in each of the five tumor regions.

Total RNA amounting to 450 to 550 ng was the source from which TCR beta cDNA was made with a constant-region primer. Three nested multiplex PCR rounds, a slightly modified ARM-PCR, produced the libraries for TCR beta. Each of the first two PCR rounds ran roughly 9 cycles with TRBV1-TRBV30 forward and C-beta reverse primers. One entry per CDR3 protein, called by TCRdb with MiXCR from the multiplex PCR reads. The sample holds approximately 60,000 distinct CDR3 sequences, around 64% seen once. From germline, CDR1 is SQVTM and CDR2 ANQGSEA. The CDR3 has 14 residues. Extraction of RNA together with DNA used roughly 18-32 mg of unsorted bulk tissue. Samples were taken from five separate regions (per tumor). Every single tumor sample held over 85% viable tumor cells.

Sequenced input: liver tumor tissue from sampling region 2. Regarding subset: tumor region T2, inferior pole. The clonotype comes from a man in his forties with primary liver carcinoma and hepatitis B virus infection. The chain couples TRBV29-1 to TRBJ2-1; 7 positions agree with TRBD1. CDR3: CGVDRDSAYNEQFF. The CDR3, as DNA: TGCGGCGTTGATCGGGACAGTGCCTACAATGAGCAGTTCTTC.